The TCR beta chain under discussion was sequenced for a study of blood T cell repertoires in COVID-19. Looking at the study overall: Samples of COVID-19 (acute and convalescent) were obtained from the United States, Italy and Spain. Sources were T cells, B-cell-depleted T cells, or PBMCs; the material itself was cDNA or gDNA.

How the authors handled the data: For nucleated cells, counts were estimated from reference gene primer amplification. Produced via immunoSEQ multiplex PCR; TCRdb's table is partial and in-frame only. That table furnishes V, J and clone size, whereas the DNA furnished D and trimming. The sample carries some 220,000 clones, about 82% recorded once. V was trimmed by 9 bases and J by 3 bases, leaving 15 bases between them. The CDR3 totals 14 residues. Germline V gene data show CDR1 as SEHNR and CDR2 as FQNEAQ (reference sequence). The sample holds a few counts of this clone. What was sequenced was peripheral blood. The genes are TRBV7-9 and TRBJ2-1, with D maybe TRBD1 (6 bases). The source of this sequence is a woman aged 60-75 years with active or convalescent COVID-19. CDR3 region: CASKGEFYYNEQFF. The CDR3 nucleotides read TGTGCCAGTAAGGGGGAGTTTTACTACAATGAGCAGTTCTTC.